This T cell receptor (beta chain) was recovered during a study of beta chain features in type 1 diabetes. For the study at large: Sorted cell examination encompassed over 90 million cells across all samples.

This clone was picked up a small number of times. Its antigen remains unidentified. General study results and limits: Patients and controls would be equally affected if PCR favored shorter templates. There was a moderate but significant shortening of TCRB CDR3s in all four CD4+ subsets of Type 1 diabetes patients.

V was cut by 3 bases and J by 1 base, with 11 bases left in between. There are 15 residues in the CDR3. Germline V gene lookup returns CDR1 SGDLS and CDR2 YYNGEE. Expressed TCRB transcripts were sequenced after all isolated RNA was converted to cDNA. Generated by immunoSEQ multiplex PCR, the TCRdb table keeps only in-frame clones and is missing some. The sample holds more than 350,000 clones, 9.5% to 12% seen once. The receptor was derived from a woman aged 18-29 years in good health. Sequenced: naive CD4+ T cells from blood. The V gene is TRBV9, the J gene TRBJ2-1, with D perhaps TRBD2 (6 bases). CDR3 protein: CASSGLGVSYNEQFF. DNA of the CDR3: TGTGCCAGCAGCGGACTAGGGGTTTCCTACAATGAGCAGTTCTTC.